One and the same sample provided the 13 T cell receptor beta chains below, sequenced in a study of blood T cell repertoires in COVID-19. Assay: immunoSEQ multiplex PCR; the TCRdb copy retains only in-frame clones and omits some. This sample has just over 60,000 clones; around 80% occur once, and the top ten carry roughly 18%. Material for sequencing was peripheral blood. The receptor set was obtained from a man between 60 and 70 years old with acute or convalescent COVID-19.

The chain has TRBV4-1 and TRBJ2-3; tentative D call: TRBD1 (5 bases). CDR3 length: 16 residues. Looked up from germline, CDR1 is MGHRA and CDR2 is YSYEKL. Trimming stripped 0 bases from V and 0 bases from J, with 10 bases between. CDR3 bases: TGCGCCAGCAGCCAAGAGACAGACCCTAGCACAGATACGCAGTATTTT. Encoded protein: CASSQETDPSTDTQYF.

The chain links TRBV7-3 to TRBJ1-1, with D maybe TRBD1 (6 bases). The germline V gene encodes CDR1 SGHTA and CDR2 FQGTGA. The CDR3 totals 14 residues. Trimming stripped 6 bases from V and 0 bases from J, with 11 bases between. DNA of the CDR3: TGTGCCAGCAGTTGGGGGGGCATGAACACTGAAGCTTTCTTT. Its translation: CASSWGGMNTEAFF.

The chain employs TRBV5-8 and TRBJ2-5; TRBD2 might be the D (6 bases). CDR1 is SGHTS, CDR2 YDEGEE, per germline. The CDR3 spans 16 residues. The V and J ends lost 0 bases and 2 bases respectively, with 14 bases between them. The CDR3 loop reads CASSLVGLAPQETQYF. For the CDR3, the DNA is TGTGCCAGCAGCTTGGTCGGGCTAGCGCCACAAGAGACCCAGTACTTC.

This chain connects TRBV21-1 to TRBJ2-3; the table calls TRBD1, which could not be checked here. TRBV21-1 is listed as a pseudogene. The CDR3 has 16 residues. The CDR3 loop is CASSKWRQGLADTQYF. The DNA for the CDR3 is TGTGCCAGCAGCAAATGGAGGCAGGGGTTGGCAGATACGCAGTATTTT.

This chain uses TRBV5-8 with TRBJ2-5; 10 nucleotides match TRBD2. The CDR3 runs to 16 residues. The germline V gene has CDR1 SGHTS and CDR2 YDEGEE. V gave up 4 bases and J gave up 4 bases; unmatched junction bases: 10. DNA for the CDR3: TGTGCCAGCAGCCCCCGGGCTAGCGGGAGAGGAGAGACCCAGTACTTC. Protein: CASSPRASGRGETQYF.

The chain joins TRBV6-5 to TRBJ2-1, with TRBD2 as a possible D gene (6 bases). CDR1 and CDR2 from the germline V gene are MNHEY and SVGAGI. The V end was cut by 7 bases, the J end by 4 bases, with 11 bases between. The CDR3 extends over 13 amino acids. The CDR3 loop reads CASTGGRYNEQFF. The CDR3 DNA follows: TGTGCCAGCACCGGGGGACGGTACAATGAGCAGTTCTTC.

The rearrangement joins TRBV29-1 to TRBJ1-1; D call uncertain. V was trimmed by 5 bases and J by 6 bases, leaving 10 bases between them. CDR1 and CDR2 (germline): SQVTM, ANQGSEA. This CDR3 is built from 11 residues. The CDR3 region is CSVRQRAEAFF. DNA of the CDR3: TGCAGCGTTAGGCAGCGGGCTGAAGCTTTCTTT.

The chain recombines TRBV19 with TRBJ2-7; TRBD2 might be the D (6 bases). V lost 3 bases, J lost 5 bases, and 14 bases lay in between. From germline, CDR1 is LNHDA and CDR2 SQIVND (reference sequence). This CDR3 is 14 amino acids long. The CDR3 loop is CASSMGDPGDEQYF. CDR3 nucleotides: TGTGCCAGTAGTATGGGGGACCCGGGGGACGAGCAGTACTTC.

This clone was found once. The junction does not match germline at one end; this may be a read error. The V gene is TRBV30, the J gene TRBJ1-3; D uncertain. The CDR3 spans 12 residues. Germline V lookup: CDR1 GTSNPN, CDR2 SVGIG (reference sequence). The CDR3 loop is CAWSPHRTATFF. CDR3 DNA: TGTGCCTGGAGTCCCCATCGTACGGCGACTTTCTTT.

V gene TRBV4-2 combines with J gene TRBJ1-2, with a weak D call TRBD1 (5 bases). In germline, CDR1 is LGHNA, CDR2 YNFKEQ. The CDR3 is 16 amino acids. V lost 0 bases, J lost 6 bases, and 17 bases lay in between. DNA for the CDR3: TGTGCCAGCAGCCAAGACATTGGGGCGGGGTTCAATGGCTACACCTTC. Amino acids: CASSQDIGAGFNGYTF.

This chain connects TRBV28 to TRBJ2-7; 7 positions agree with TRBD1. With 4 bases clipped from V and 2 bases from J, the junction kept 5 bases outside the gene matches. CDR3 size: 14 residues. The germline V gene encodes CDR1 MDHEN and CDR2 SYDVKM. CDR3 sequence reads: CASSSTGTAYEQYF. In DNA, the CDR3 is TGTGCCAGCAGTTCAACCGGGACAGCCTACGAGCAGTACTTC.

The chain links TRBV5-4 to TRBJ2-7; 8 positions match TRBD2. Germline-derived CDR1 and CDR2 are SGHNT and YYREEE (reference sequence). V trimming: 2 bases; J trimming: 6 bases; junction bases outside the gene matches: 4. The CDR3 length is 13 residues. Here the CDR3 DNA reads TGTGCCAGCAGCTTAGGACTAGCTGGCGAGCAGTACTTC. Translation gives CASSLGLAGEQYF.

The rearrangement joins TRBV5-3 to TRBJ2-5; D is ambiguous. TRBV5-3 is marked as an open reading frame, function uncertain. Deletions cut 4 bases from V and 4 bases from J, with 17 bases between. The CDR3 totals 15 residues. CDR3 amino acids: CARSTAPSVLETQYF. CDR3 nucleotide sequence: TGTGCCAGAAGCACGGCGCCCAGCGTACTAGAGACCCAGTACTTC.